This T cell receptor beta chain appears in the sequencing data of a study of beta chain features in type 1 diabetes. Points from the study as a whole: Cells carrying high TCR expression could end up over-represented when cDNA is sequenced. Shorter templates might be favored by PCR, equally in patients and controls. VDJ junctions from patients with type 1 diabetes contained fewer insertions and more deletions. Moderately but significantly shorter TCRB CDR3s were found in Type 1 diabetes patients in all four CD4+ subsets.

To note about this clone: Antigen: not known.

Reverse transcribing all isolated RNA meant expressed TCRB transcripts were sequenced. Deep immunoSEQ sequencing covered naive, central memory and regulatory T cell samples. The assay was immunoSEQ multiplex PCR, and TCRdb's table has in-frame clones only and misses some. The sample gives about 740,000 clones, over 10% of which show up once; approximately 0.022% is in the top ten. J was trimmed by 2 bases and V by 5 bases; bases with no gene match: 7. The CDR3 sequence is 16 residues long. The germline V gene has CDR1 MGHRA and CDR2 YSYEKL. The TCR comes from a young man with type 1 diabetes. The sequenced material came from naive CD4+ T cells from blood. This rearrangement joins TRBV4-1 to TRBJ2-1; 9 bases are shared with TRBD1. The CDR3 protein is CASSSLQGATYNEQFF. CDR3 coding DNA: TGCGCCAGCAGCTCCCTACAGGGGGCAACCTACAATGAGCAGTTCTTC.